The 15 T cell receptor beta chains reported below all come from one sample, sequenced in a study of T cells in Graves' hyperthyroidism and ophthalmopathy. Amplified regions were TCR beta CDR3 sequences from RNA transcripts. When the TCR CDR3 underwent first-round RT-PCR, the HTBI primer set was used. TCRdb used MiXCR to reprocess the multiplex PCR reads, holding one entry per CDR3 protein. The sample shows over 400,000 distinct CDR3 sequences, roughly 14% of them seen only once. Sequenced input: blood. Receptor source: a man between 18 and 29 years old with Graves' ophthalmopathy.

At least ten counts were recorded for this clonotype. The V call is TRBV2, the J call TRBJ2-7; 9 nucleotides match TRBD2. Per germline, CDR1 SNHLY and CDR2 FYNNEI. This CDR3 spans 14 amino acids. J gave up 3 bases and V 4 bases, and 4 bases lay outside the gene matches. CDR3 residues: CASSANSGGYEQYF. The CDR3 region has the DNA TGTGCCAGCAGTGCCAATAGCGGGGGCTACGAGCAGTACTTC.

The sample holds many counts of this clonotype. The chain has TRBV11-3 and TRBJ1-6, with 9 bases lining up with TRBD1. The trim removed 5 bases at V and 7 bases at J, leaving 6 bases unmatched. The CDR3 is 15 amino acids. Germline V gene sequence: CDR1 SGHNT, CDR2 YENEEA. The CDR3 nucleotides read TGTGCCAGCAGCATTACCGGGACAGGGAATTCACCCCTCCACTTT. It encodes CASSITGTGNSPLHF. The whole variable domain, filled in from reference TRBV11-3 and TRBJ1-6, reads EAGVVQSPRYKIIEKKQPVAFWCNPISGHNTLYWYLQNLGQGPELLIRYENEEAVDDSQLPKDRFSAERLKGVDSTLKIQPAELGDSAVYLCASSITGTGNSPLHFGNGTRLTVT.

V is TRBV30 and J is TRBJ2-1; 8 bases agree with TRBD2. Losses at the gene ends were 5 bases for V and 10 bases for J; bases not matched to a gene: 13. The CDR3 is 14 residues long. Germline V gene sequence: CDR1 GTSNPN, CDR2 SVGIG (reference sequence). Written as DNA, the CDR3 is TGTGCCTGGGGGTGGTCGGGAGGGTGGGGGGAGCAGTTCTTC. This encodes CAWGWSGGWGEQFF.

The V and J genes are TRBV9 and TRBJ2-3, with TRBD2 matching over 10 bases. V shed 4 bases and J 0 bases; nucleotides not matched to a gene: 8. The germline CDR1 and CDR2 sequences are SGDLS and YYNGEE. The CDR3 totals 17 residues. The CDR3 spells CASSTGTSELSTDTQYF. The CDR3 bases are TGTGCCAGCAGCACCGGGACTAGCGAGTTGAGCACAGATACGCAGTATTTT.

This clonotype was observed many times. CDR3 sequence reads: CASSLAADFYEQYF. In DNA form, the CDR3 reads TGTGCCAGCAGCTTAGCAGCAGACTTCTACGAGCAGTACTTC. V usage is TRBV11-1 and J usage is TRBJ2-7; D not resolved. Looked up from germline, CDR1 is SGHAT and CDR2 is FQDESV (reference sequence). This CDR3 has 14 amino acids. V dropped 0 bases and J dropped 3 bases, with 9 bases sitting between them. Full variable domain (rest looked up from reference TRBV11-1 and TRBJ2-7): EAEVAQSPRYKITEKSQAVAFWCDPISGHATLYWYRQILGQGPELLVQFQDESVVDDSQLPKDRFSAERLKGVDSTLKIQPAELGDSAMYLCASSLAADFYEQYFGPGTRLTVT.

This clonotype was picked up many times. This chain joins TRBV3-1 and TRBJ1-2; 8 bases are a match to TRBD1. CDR3 size: 13 residues. CDR1 LGHDT and CDR2 YNNKEL come from the germline V gene (reference sequence). V dropped 7 bases and J dropped 4; count of bases not matched to a gene: 5. This CDR3 reads CASTQGQAYGYTF. The CDR3 nucleotides are TGTGCCAGCACCCAGGGACAGGCCTATGGCTACACCTTC.

There are many counts of this clonotype. The rearrangement links TRBV30 to TRBJ1-2; D not certain. Between the trimmed V and J ends, which lost 4 bases and 4 bases, there was a span of 10 bases. The germline V gene encodes CDR1 GTSNPN and CDR2 SVGIG (reference sequence). CDR3 length equals 12 residues. The CDR3, as DNA: TGTGCCTGGAAACGGGGTTTCTATGGCTACACCTTC. Its translation: CAWKRGFYGYTF.

This clonotype was picked up many times. The chain carries TRBV7-9 and TRBJ2-1, with D possibly matching TRBD1 (6 bases). Per germline, CDR1 SEHNR and CDR2 FQNEAQ (reference sequence). The CDR3 is 16 amino acids. The V end was cut by 6 bases, the J end by 2 bases, with 17 bases between. CDR3 sequence (DNA): TGTGCCAGCAGTCGCGGACAGTTAAAGACCTACAATGAGCAGTTCTTC. Amino acids: CASSRGQLKTYNEQFF.

The chain joins TRBV10-3 to TRBJ1-5, with a tentative D call TRBD1 (6 bases). V was trimmed by 2 bases and J by 7 bases, leaving 18 bases between them. In germline, CDR1 is ENHRY, CDR2 SYGVKD. There are 16 residues in the CDR3. The CDR3 bases are TGTGCCATCAGTGAGATTGGGGGGGGCCTTGGGCAGCCCCAGCATTTT. This encodes CAISEIGGGLGQPQHF.

This clonotype was found a few times. The chain carries TRBV27 and TRBJ2-2; D is possibly TRBD2 (5 bases). The germline V and J ends were trimmed by 1 base and 5 bases, with 14 bases remaining between them. Germline values: CDR1 MNHEY, CDR2 SMNVEV (reference sequence). The CDR3 runs to 16 residues. The CDR3 sequence is CASSLLGSGLTGELFF. The DNA for the CDR3 is TGTGCCAGCAGTTTATTAGGCAGCGGTCTTACCGGGGAGCTGTTTTTT.

The table lists this clonotype with many counts. The V gene is TRBV3-1, the J gene TRBJ2-6; TRBD1 agrees at 10 bases. The J segment lost 2 bases and the V segment lost 5 bases, leaving 3 bases of the junction unmatched. This CDR3 comprises 16 residues. Germline values: CDR1 LGHDT, CDR2 YNNKEL (reference sequence). The CDR3 loop is CASSTGTGAGANVLTF. For the CDR3, the DNA is TGTGCCAGCAGCACGGGGACAGGGGCTGGGGCCAACGTCCTGACTTTC. Full variable domain (remainder filled in from reference TRBV3-1 and TRBJ2-6): DTAVSQTPKYLVTQMGNDKSIKCEQNLGHDTMYWYKQDSKKFLKIMFSYNNKELIINETVPNRFSPKSPDKAHLNLHINSLELGDSAVYFCASSTGTGAGANVLTFGAGSRLTVL.

This clonotype was seen at least ten times. The chain joins TRBV30 to TRBJ2-7, with D hard to call. Trimming removed 0 bases at V and 4 bases at J, with 4 bases between. Germline V gene lookup returns CDR1 GTSNPN and CDR2 SVGIG (reference sequence). The CDR3 is 11 amino acids. The DNA for the CDR3 is TGTGCCTGGAGTGTACGGTACGAGCAGTACTTC. Amino acids: CAWSVRYEQYF.

There are many counts of this clonotype. The V gene is TRBV24-1, the J gene TRBJ2-1; 12 bases fit TRBD1. The V and J ends lost 5 bases and 6 bases, in that order; junction bases with no gene match: 7. Germline V gene sequence: CDR1 KGHDR, CDR2 SFDVKD. CDR3 length: 16 amino acids. The CDR3 reads CATSVTGQGAGNEQFF. The DNA of the CDR3 is TGTGCCACCAGTGTCACGGGACAGGGGGCGGGCAATGAGCAGTTCTTC.

This clonotype has at least ten counts. V is TRBV4-1 and J is TRBJ2-1; no reliable D call. The V and J ends lost 2 bases and 0 bases respectively, with 8 bases between them. The CDR3 covers 15 residues. From germline, CDR1 is MGHRA and CDR2 YSYEKL. CDR3 region: CASSQSSSSYNEQFF. DNA for the CDR3: TGCGCCAGCAGCCAATCTAGTAGCTCCTACAATGAGCAGTTCTTC.

At least ten counts were recorded for this clonotype. The chain joins TRBV20-1 to TRBJ2-5; 10 bases match TRBD2. Germline V gives CDR1 DFQATT, CDR2 SNEGSKA (reference sequence). With 0 bases clipped from V and 5 bases from J, the junction kept 12 bases outside the gene matches. The CDR3 sequence is 17 residues long. CDR3 bases: TGCAGTGCTAGAGATCGGGGGGTAGCGGGGGGACTGGAGACCCAGTACTTC. Amino acids: CSARDRGVAGGLETQYF.